Detailed here is one T cell receptor beta chain. A multiplex PCR was run with 60 Vbeta primers and 13 Jbeta primers. TCRdb's copy holds only in-frame clones and misses some; the assay was immunoSEQ multiplex PCR. There are 25,000 to 35,000 clones in the sample; 80% to 90% occur only once, and about 2.5% lies in the top ten. This CDR3 is built from 17 residues. Germline loops: CDR1 LNHDA, CDR2 SQIVND (reference sequence). J lost 3 bases, V lost 3 bases, and 13 bases had no gene match. The data were taken from a study of cytomegalovirus exposure and HLA in healthy donors. What was sequenced was PBMCs. The receptor was isolated from a boy between 10 and 17 years old in good health and CMV-seronegative. V usage is TRBV19 and J usage is TRBJ1-2, with TRBD1 matching over 7 bases. CDR3 residues: CASSIEEDRSSDYGYTF. The DNA for the CDR3 is TGTGCCAGTAGTATTGAGGAGGACAGGTCATCAGACTATGGCTACACCTTC.